This T cell receptor beta chain was sequenced in a study of blood T cell repertoires in COVID-19. Overall study: Samples came from the United States, Italy and Spain, spanning acute and convalescent COVID-19. PBMCs, B-cell-depleted T cells, or T cells were the source of the cDNA or gDNA that made up the material.

This clone was recorded once. Per the original data handling: Estimates of nucleated cell counts were drawn from the amplification of reference gene primers. Method: immunoSEQ multiplex PCR; TCRdb's copy keeps in-frame clones and lacks some. For V, J and clone size, that table is used; D and trimming come from the DNA. The sample comprises about 72,000 clones, 85% to 90% of which are singletons, and around 9.9% rests with the top ten. The specimen sequenced was peripheral blood. The source of this sequence is a man between 65 and 85 years old with active or convalescent COVID-19.

CDR3 region: CASSLALTGTYEQYF. The CDR3 region has the DNA TGCGCCAGCAGCTTGGCCCTGACAGGGACCTACGAGCAGTACTTC. The V and J genes are TRBV5-1 and TRBJ2-7; TRBD1 matches 7 bases. The CDR3 spans 15 residues. J was trimmed by 2 bases and V by 0 bases; bases with no gene match: 5. In germline, CDR1 is SGHRS, CDR2 YFSETQ.